What follows are 28 T cell receptor beta chains derived from one specimen sequenced in a study of molecular identifiers for immune sequencing clone quantification. TCRdb reprocessed the PCR reads with MiXCR, giving one entry per CDR3 protein. The table includes about 300,000 distinct CDR3 sequences, roughly a fifth detected once. Sample: naive CD8+ T cells from blood, with Jurkat cell RNA spiked in. The subset here: FACS-sorted CD8+CD4-CCR7+CD45RA+ naive T cells. Every receptor here comes from a human donor in good health. Some libraries in this study had Jurkat cell RNA spiked in.

In this sample, this clonotype turned up many times. V usage is TRBV20-1 and J usage is TRBJ2-2; the match to TRBD1 covers 7 bases. V was clipped by 5 bases and J by 4 bases; unmatched bases: 4. The germline CDR1 and CDR2 sequences are DFQATT and SNEGSKA (reference sequence). The CDR3 has 13 residues. CDR3 in amino acids: CSASQGPTGELFF. As DNA, the CDR3 is TGCAGTGCTTCACAGGGGCCCACCGGGGAGCTGTTTTTT.

This clonotype was seen ten or more times. The chain couples TRBV20-1 to TRBJ2-2, with a tentative D call TRBD2 (5 bases). The V gene lost 2 bases and the J gene lost 5 bases, with 6 bases spanning the gap. This CDR3 has 12 amino acids. Germline lookup yields CDR1 DFQATT and CDR2 SNEGSKA (reference sequence). CDR3 sequence: CSARSGTGELFF. For the CDR3, the DNA is TGCAGTGCTAGATCGGGGACCGGGGAGCTGTTTTTT.

This clonotype turned up a few times. This chain uses TRBV27 with TRBJ1-4, with 8 bases fitting TRBD1. The ends lost 3 bases at V and 3 bases at J; junction bases unmatched: 9. Germline assignment: CDR1 MNHEY and CDR2 SMNVEV (reference sequence). The length of the CDR3 is 17 residues. Here the CDR3 DNA reads TGTGCCAGCAGTTTTAACGGACAGGGTTCGGCTAATGAAAAACTGTTTTTT. This sequence encodes CASSFNGQGSANEKLFF.

The sample holds one count of this clonotype. This may arise from a read error, as a much more abundant clone is one base away. V usage is TRBV19 and J usage is TRBJ2-3; D not certain. Germline loops: CDR1 LNHDA, CDR2 SQIVND (reference sequence). This CDR3 contains 13 residues. The CDR3 is CASSPDWADMQYF. The CDR3 DNA reads TGTGCCAGTAGCCCAGACTGGGCAGATATGCAGTATTTT. The full variable domain, rest sourced from reference TRBV19 and TRBJ2-3, is DGGITQSPKYLFRKEGQNVTLSCEQNLNHDAMYWYRQDPGQGLRLIYYSQIVNDFQKGDIAEGYSVSREKKESFPLTVTSAQKNPTAFYLCASSPDWADMQYFGPGTRLTVL.

At least ten counts were recorded for this clonotype. This chain joins TRBV6-5 and TRBJ1-5; 8 bases are shared with TRBD1. The germline V gene has CDR1 MNHEY and CDR2 SVGAGI. The CDR3 runs 16 residues. Germline trimming cut 6 bases from V and 4 bases from J; bases unmatched to any gene: 11. The CDR3 coding sequence is TGTGCCAGCAGCGCCGGGACAGGTGTGCGAAATCAGCCCCAGCATTTT. Its protein product is CASSAGTGVRNQPQHF.

This clonotype was observed at least ten times. The CDR3 region has the DNA TGTGCCAGCAGCTTAGTTAGACAGGGGGGCATGAACACTGAAGCTTTCTTT. Its protein is CASSLVRQGGMNTEAFF. This chain uses TRBV7-2 with TRBJ1-1, with 9 bases aligning to TRBD1. Germline assignment: CDR1 SGHTA and CDR2 FQGNSA. V lost 1 base, J lost 0 bases, and 6 bases stayed unmatched. The CDR3 totals 17 residues.

The genes are TRBV4-1 and TRBJ2-7; perhaps TRBD1 as D (6 bases). This CDR3 spans 15 amino acids. Germline lookup yields CDR1 MGHRA and CDR2 YSYEKL. Trimming pared 0 bases from V and 2 bases from J, leaving 11 bases between. The CDR3 region has the DNA TGCGCCAGCAGCCAAGAGGGGGCAGACCCCTACGAGCAGTACTTC. Its translation: CASSQEGADPYEQYF.

This clonotype has ten or more counts. The V call is TRBV7-9, the J call TRBJ2-7; possibly TRBD2 for D (6 bases). This CDR3 contains 14 residues. Germline V gives CDR1 SEHNR, CDR2 FQNEAQ (reference sequence). Trimming took off 8 bases at V and 3 bases at J, with 17 bases between the two ends. CDR3 sequence reads: CASGPEGPHYEQYF. The CDR3, as DNA: TGTGCCAGCGGACCGGAGGGCCCGCACTACGAGCAGTACTTC.

This clonotype was seen many times. This chain joins TRBV7-2 and TRBJ1-3, with TRBD1 matching 10 bases. The ends lost 4 bases at V and 4 bases at J; junction bases unmatched: 7. Looked up from germline, CDR1 is SGHTA and CDR2 is FQGNSA. The CDR3 is 16 amino acids. The CDR3 spells CASSSPGQGYGNTIYF. The CDR3 region has the DNA TGTGCCAGCAGCTCCCCGGGACAGGGGTACGGAAACACCATATATTTT.

The chain carries TRBV7-2 and TRBJ2-1; D assignment may be TRBD1 or TRBD2 (6 bases each). With 2 bases removed from V and 8 bases from J, the gap between germline ends came to 16 bases. The CDR3 runs 15 residues. Germline CDR1 reads SGHTA; CDR2 reads FQGNSA. The CDR3 region is CASSLSGGAYDEQFF. The CDR3 region has the DNA TGTGCCAGCAGCTTATCCGGGGGCGCATACGATGAGCAGTTCTTC.

This clonotype appeared many times. The chain employs TRBV7-6 and TRBJ2-7; 7 bases line up with TRBD1. The germline V gene has CDR1 SGHVS and CDR2 FNYEAQ. V shed 1 base, J shed 1 base, and the junction held 7 bases outside the gene matches. This CDR3 comprises 16 residues. Here the CDR3 DNA reads TGTGCCAGCAGCTTAGATTCGGGACAGCGATCCTACGAGCAGTACTTC. Protein sequence: CASSLDSGQRSYEQYF.

The gene calls are TRBV11-2 and TRBJ2-7; D remains unclear. Looked up from germline, CDR1 is SGHAT and CDR2 is FQNNGV. This CDR3 contains 14 residues. V was cut by 1 base and J by 2 bases, with 9 bases left in between. The CDR3 coding sequence is TGTGCCAGCAGCTTAGGTGCAGACGCCTACGAGCAGTACTTC. This sequence encodes CASSLGADAYEQYF.

This clonotype was seen ten or more times. The chain links TRBV15 to TRBJ1-4; D remains unclear. Germline V CDR1 and CDR2: LNHNV, YYDKDF (reference sequence). The CDR3 loop spans 14 amino acids. Trimming took off 9 bases at V and 0 bases at J, with 11 bases between the two ends. The CDR3 nucleotides are TGTGCCACGAAGAGGACGGCAACTAATGAAAAACTGTTTTTT. Translating gives CATKRTATNEKLFF.

Only a few counts were recorded for this clonotype. V is TRBV19 and J is TRBJ1-1; D unclear. Germline V gene sequence: CDR1 LNHDA, CDR2 SQIVND (reference sequence). There are 14 residues in the CDR3. Trimming shortened V by 7 bases and J by 2 bases, and 14 bases separated the two germline ends. In DNA form, the CDR3 reads TGTGCCAGTAAGGGTCTGCCCGGTAACACTGAAGCTTTCTTT. Translation: CASKGLPGNTEAFF. The variable domain in full, completed from reference TRBV19 and TRBJ1-1, reads DGGITQSPKYLFRKEGQNVTLSCEQNLNHDAMYWYRQDPGQGLRLIYYSQIVNDFQKGDIAEGYSVSREKKESFPLTVTSAQKNPTAFYLCASKGLPGNTEAFFGQGTRLTVV.

This clonotype appeared many times. V usage is TRBV27 and J usage is TRBJ1-6, with a weak D call TRBD1 (6 bases). V was shortened by 2 bases and J by 9 bases, with 11 bases between the two germline ends. The CDR3 is 14 amino acids. Germline values: CDR1 MNHEY, CDR2 SMNVEV (reference sequence). The CDR3 DNA reads as TGTGCCAGCAGTTTAGGAGGGGGGGGTTCACCCCTCCACTTT. Translating gives CASSLGGGGSPLHF.

Notes on this clonotype: Germline and junction disagree at one end, which may indicate a read error. V and J are TRBV12-3 or TRBV12-4 and TRBJ2-2; TRBD2 matches 8 bases. CDR3 length: 16 amino acids. For the CDR3, the DNA is TGTACCAGCAGTCCCTGGAGCGGGGGAACTACCGGGGAGCTGTTTTTT. Encoded protein: CTSSPWSGGTTGELFF.

Turning to this clonotype: A far larger clone is one nucleotide away, so this likely arose from a read error. This rearrangement joins TRBV12-3 or TRBV12-4 to TRBJ2-5; the D gene is possibly TRBD2 (6 bases). V was clipped by 1 base and J by 7 bases, with 10 bases between them. The CDR3 has 13 amino acids. The DNA for the CDR3 is TGTGCCAGCAGTTTAGGCGGGGAAGGGACCCAGTACTTC. Translating it yields CASSLGGEGTQYF.

This clonotype was seen many times. The chain is built from TRBV2 and TRBJ1-1; 7 bases match TRBD1. The germline gives CDR1 SNHLY, CDR2 FYNNEI. This CDR3 has 14 residues. The V gene end was trimmed by 4 bases and the J gene end by 8 bases; junction bases not matched to a gene: 10. The CDR3 sequence is CASSATGQGVEAFF. CDR3 DNA: TGTGCCAGCAGTGCGACGGGGCAGGGGGTCGAAGCTTTCTTT.

With respect to this clonotype: Possible read error: a much larger clone is one base away. V is TRBV30 and J is TRBJ2-3; 7 bases match TRBD2. Germline V CDR1 and CDR2: GTSNPN, SVGIG (reference sequence). The CDR3 spans 15 residues. J was trimmed by 5 bases and V by 4 bases; bases with no gene match: 12. The CDR3 sequence: CAWMLGAGWKDTQYF. CDR3 coding DNA: TGTGCCTGGATGCTAGGAGCGGGGTGGAAAGATACGCAGTATTTT.

The count of this clonotype is one. Given a much more abundant clone one base away, this may be a read error. The chain uses TRBV12-3 or TRBV12-4 and TRBJ1-4; D is possibly TRBD1 (6 bases). V lost 2 bases and J lost 6, with 13 bases in between. The CDR3 consists of 15 residues. CDR3 residues: CASSLYPGGDEKLFF. For the CDR3, the DNA is TGTGCCAGCAGTTTATATCCCGGGGGCGATGAAAAACTGTTTTTT.

In this sample, this clonotype turned up a few times. Just one base apart from a much larger clone, this may be a read error. The chain has TRBV4-3 and TRBJ1-5; weak D call: TRBD1 (6 bases). This CDR3 has 16 residues. Germline CDR1 and CDR2: LGHNA and YSLEER. CDR3 DNA: TGCGCCGGCAGCCAAGATCGGGGGGGCTACAATCAGCCCCAGCATTTT. This gives the protein CAGSQDRGGYNQPQHF.

The CDR3 bases are TGTGCCATCAGTGAGTCGAGGACTAGCGGGGGCACAGATACGCAGTATTTT. This gives the protein CAISESRTSGGTDTQYF. The V call is TRBV10-3, the J call TRBJ2-3; 12 bases line up with TRBD2. With 0 bases clipped from V and 1 base from J, the junction kept 2 bases outside the gene matches. This CDR3 is built from 17 residues. Germline V lookup: CDR1 ENHRY, CDR2 SYGVKD.

In the case of this clonotype: It may be a read error: a sequence one base away is much more abundant. V is TRBV13 and J is TRBJ1-2; TRBD1 is a possible D gene (5 bases). Germline CDR1 reads PRHDT; CDR2 reads FYEKMQ (reference sequence). This CDR3 contains 15 residues. For the CDR3, the DNA is TGTGCCAGCAGCCCCCCCCAGGGTTTCGTGAATGGTTACACCTTC. It codes for CASSPPQGFVNGYTF. Variable domain in full (rest from reference TRBV13 and TRBJ1-2): AAGVIQSPRHLIKEKRETATLKCYPIPRHDTVYWYQQGPGQDPQFLISFYEKMQSDKGSIPDRFSAQQFSDYHSELNMSSLELGDSALYFCASSPPQGFVNGYTFGSGTRLTVV.

A word on this clonotype: This may come from a read error, since a much larger clone is one base off. This chain uses TRBV29-1 with TRBJ1-1; D is ambiguous. Germline values: CDR1 SQVTM, CDR2 ANQGSEA. The CDR3 is 12 amino acids. Trimming removed 7 bases at V and 6 bases at J, with 15 bases between. CDR3 in amino acids: CSGNNINAEAFF. CDR3 bases: TGCAGCGGCAACAACATCAACGCTGAAGCTTTCTTT.

Details on this clonotype: The CDR3 carries no conserved terminal phenylalanine or tryptophan, so it likely arises from a read error. The rearrangement uses TRBV9 and TRBJ1-5; D is possibly TRBD1 (5 bases). The CDR3 has 15 residues. The germline V and J ends were trimmed by 3 bases and 5 bases, with 15 bases remaining between them. Germline V gives CDR1 SGDLS, CDR2 YYNGEE. Written as DNA, the CDR3 is TGTGCCAGCAGCGCCGAGGGGCGCAGCGATCAGCCCCAGCATCTT. Translated, it gives CASSAEGRSDQPQHL.

This clonotype has ten or more counts. V usage is TRBV7-9 and J usage is TRBJ2-3; D is unclear. Germline CDR1 is SEHNR and CDR2 is FQNEAQ (reference sequence). The CDR3 is 11 amino acids. V lost 6 bases and J 10 bases, leaving 11 bases between the germline ends. CDR3 protein: CASRSLEAQYF. The CDR3 DNA sequence: TGTGCCAGCAGGAGCTTAGAGGCGCAGTATTTT. The full variable domain, with the rest looked up from reference TRBV7-9 and TRBJ2-3, is DTGVSQNPRHKITKRGQNVTFRCDPISEHNRLYWYRQTLGQGPEFLTYFQNEAQLEKSRLLSDRFSAERPKGSFSTLEIQRTEQGDSAMYLCASRSLEAQYFGPGTRLTVL.

As for this clonotype: The final CDR3 position lacks the conserved phenylalanine or tryptophan, pointing to a likely read error. The chain is built from TRBV6-2 or TRBV6-3 and TRBJ1-1, with no clear D. The germline gives CDR1 MNHEY, CDR2 SVGEGT. Between the trimmed V and J ends, which lost 6 bases and 4 bases, there was a span of 6 bases. The CDR3 length is 11 residues. Here the CDR3 DNA reads TGTGCCAGCAGCCCATCCACTGAAGCTTTCCTT. Its translation: CASSPSTEAFL.

Many counts were recorded for this clonotype. The chain joins TRBV5-1 to TRBJ2-5; the D gene is possibly TRBD2 (5 bases). The germline CDR1 and CDR2 sequences are SGHRS and YFSETQ. The V end was cut by 5 bases, the J end by 5 bases, with 13 bases between. The CDR3 loop spans 13 amino acids. The CDR3 reads CASSGSGGETQYF. The CDR3 DNA reads as TGCGCCAGCAGTGGGTCCGGAGGTGAGACCCAGTACTTC.